One T cell receptor (beta chain) is described in this entry. This clone has a single count. The antigen it binds to is not known. No base qualities exist here, and no much larger clone lies one base off it. This specimen comes from a study of blood T cell repertoires in COVID-19 (dated by TCRdb to 2018 to 2021). Regarding the study in general: The collaborator samples originated in the United States, Italy and Spain and spanned the acute and convalescent phases of COVID-19. The prospective study material was composed of cDNA or gDNA derived from T cells, B-cell-depleted T cells, or PBMCs. Subjects who had been exposed to COVID-19, were actively infected with it, or had recovered from it provided the deeply sampled blood TCRbeta repertoires that made up the dataset. The repertoires were released in a freely available public database intended as a resource for research on the immune response to SARS-CoV-2. Samples were obtained from the ongoing ImmuneRACE study (first 160 participants) and from 1,000 to 1,500 subjects provided by 6 global collaborators. Sample metadata almost always included a de-identified subject ID, COVID-19 status, age in years and sex. Where available, HLA class I and class II types were taken from metadata supplied by the sample provider and were not determined by assay-based typing. General conclusions and limits of the study: The quantity of clinical and demographic metadata differed by source and by participant and was supplied without curation.

Samples from volunteer blood donors who had recovered from COVID-19 were contributed by a second Seattle source. Whole blood was collected in K2EDTA tubes by collaborating institutions according to the institutions' own protocols. Collaborator samples were shipped for TCRbeta analysis as frozen whole blood, isolated PBMCs, or DNA extracted from either sample type. TCRbeta CDR3 regions were amplified from genomic DNA by means of the immunoSEQ Assay, a bias-controlled multiplex PCR. The original methods were these. The number of nucleated cells in each sample was estimated from the amplification of reference gene primers within the assay. To quantify the absolute abundance of each unique TCRbeta CDR3 rearrangement, sequence reads were collapsed and filtered. Productive Simpson clonality was computed per sample as the square root of Simpson's diversity index over productive rearrangements. TCRdb obtained this table from immuneACCESS and retained in-frame rearrangements with V and J assigned. These tables miss some clones; where compared with another copy, unresolved V genes account for less than half of the shortfall, and the remainder is unexplained. That table supplies the V and J calls and clone size; D and trimming were determined from the DNA. This sample has around 200,000 clones in its table, and nearly 90% of those were observed once. Clones ranked in the top ten supply around 12% of the sample.

CDR1 and CDR2 are read off the germline V gene as SGHNT and YENEEA. The CDR3 sequence holds 17 residues, the cysteine and phenylalanine included. The entry retains the CDR3 DNA only, 51 bases that are in frame from base 1. A distance of 16 bases separates the germline ends of V and J, which lose 0 bases and 2 bases respectively. Input material: peripheral blood. The sequence was obtained from a woman aged 18-35 years who had recovered from COVID-19. Rearrangement joined TRBV11-3 to TRBJ1-2, with the D gene call left open. The CDR3 protein is CASSLDLVPEKNYGYTF. The DNA reads TGTGCCAGCAGCTTAGATCTAGTGCCAGAAAAAAACTATGGCTACACCTTC.